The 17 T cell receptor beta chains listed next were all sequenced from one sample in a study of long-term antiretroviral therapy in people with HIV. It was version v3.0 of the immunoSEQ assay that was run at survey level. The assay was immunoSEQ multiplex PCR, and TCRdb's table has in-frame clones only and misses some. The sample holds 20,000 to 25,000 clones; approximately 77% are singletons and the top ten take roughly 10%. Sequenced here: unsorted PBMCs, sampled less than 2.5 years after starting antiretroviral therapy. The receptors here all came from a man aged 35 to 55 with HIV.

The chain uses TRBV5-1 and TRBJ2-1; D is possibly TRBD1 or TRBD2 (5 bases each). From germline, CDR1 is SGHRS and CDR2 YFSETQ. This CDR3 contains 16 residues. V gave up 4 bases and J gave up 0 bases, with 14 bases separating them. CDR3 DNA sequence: TGCGCCAGCAGCCCGAGGGACGTCAGCTCCTACAATGAGCAGTTCTTC. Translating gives CASSPRDVSSYNEQFF. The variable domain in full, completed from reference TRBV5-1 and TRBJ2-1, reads KAGVTQTPRYLIKTRGQQVTLSCSPISGHRSVSWYQQTPGQGLQFLFEYFSETQRNKGNFPGRFSGRQFSNSRSEMNVSTLELGDSALYLCASSPRDVSSYNEQFFGPGTRLTVL.

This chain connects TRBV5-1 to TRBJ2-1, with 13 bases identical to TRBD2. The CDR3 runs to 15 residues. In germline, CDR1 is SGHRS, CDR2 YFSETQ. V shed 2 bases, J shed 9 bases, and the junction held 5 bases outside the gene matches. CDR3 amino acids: CASSFTSGGASEQFF. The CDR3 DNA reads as TGCGCCAGCAGCTTTACTAGCGGGGGGGCGTCTGAGCAGTTCTTC.

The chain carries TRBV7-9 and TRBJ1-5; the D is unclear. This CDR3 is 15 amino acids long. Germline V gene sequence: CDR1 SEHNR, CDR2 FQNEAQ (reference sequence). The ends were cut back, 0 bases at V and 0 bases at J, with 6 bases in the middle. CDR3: CASSLAGNSNQPQHF. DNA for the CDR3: TGTGCCAGCAGCTTAGCAGGGAATAGCAATCAGCCCCAGCATTTT. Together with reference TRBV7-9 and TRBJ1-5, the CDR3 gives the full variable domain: DTGVSQNPRHKITKRGQNVTFRCDPISEHNRLYWYRQTLGQGPEFLTYFQNEAQLEKSRLLSDRFSAERPKGSFSTLEIQRTEQGDSAMYLCASSLAGNSNQPQHFGDGTRLSIL.

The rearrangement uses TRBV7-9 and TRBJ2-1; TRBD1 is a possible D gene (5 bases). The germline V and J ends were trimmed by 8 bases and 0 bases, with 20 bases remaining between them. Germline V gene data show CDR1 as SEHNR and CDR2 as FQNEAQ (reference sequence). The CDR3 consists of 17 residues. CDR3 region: CASSSTQGATSYNEQFF. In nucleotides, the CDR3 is TGTGCCAGCTCCTCAACCCAAGGGGCAACCTCCTACAATGAGCAGTTCTTC.

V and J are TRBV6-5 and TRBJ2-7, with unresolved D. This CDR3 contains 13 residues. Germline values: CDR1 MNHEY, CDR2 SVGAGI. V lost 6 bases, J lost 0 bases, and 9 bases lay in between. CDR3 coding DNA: TGTGCCAGCAGCCCCGGTAACTCCTACGAGCAGTACTTC. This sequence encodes CASSPGNSYEQYF.

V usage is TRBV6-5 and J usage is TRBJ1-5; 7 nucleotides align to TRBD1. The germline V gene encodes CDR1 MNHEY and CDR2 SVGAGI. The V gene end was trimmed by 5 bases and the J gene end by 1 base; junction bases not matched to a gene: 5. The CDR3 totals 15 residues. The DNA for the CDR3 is TGTGCCAGCAGTGCCGACAGGGCGAGCAATCAGCCCCAGCATTTT. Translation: CASSADRASNQPQHF.

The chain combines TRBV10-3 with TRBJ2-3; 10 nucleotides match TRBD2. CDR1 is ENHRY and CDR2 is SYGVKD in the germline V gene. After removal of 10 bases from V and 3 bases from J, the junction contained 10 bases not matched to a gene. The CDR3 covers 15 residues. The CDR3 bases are TGTGCCACTAATCAAGCGGGAGGGGGTACAGATACGCAGTATTTT. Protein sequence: CATNQAGGGTDTQYF.

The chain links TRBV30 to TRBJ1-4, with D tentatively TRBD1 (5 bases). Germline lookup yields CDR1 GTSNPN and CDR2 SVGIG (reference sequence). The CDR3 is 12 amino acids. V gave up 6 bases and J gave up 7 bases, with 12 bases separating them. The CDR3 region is CACRASGEKLFF. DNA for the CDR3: TGTGCCTGCAGGGCGTCCGGTGAAAAACTGTTTTTT.

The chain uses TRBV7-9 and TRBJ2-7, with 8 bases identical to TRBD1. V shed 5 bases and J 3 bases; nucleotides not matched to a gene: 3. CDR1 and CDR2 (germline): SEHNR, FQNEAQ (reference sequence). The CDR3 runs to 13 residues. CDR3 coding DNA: TGTGCCAGCAGCGACAGGGGTTACTACGAGCAGTACTTC. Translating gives CASSDRGYYEQYF.

CDR3 coding DNA: TGTGCCAGCAGCACCAGACAGGGCTCGGAGACCCAGTACTTC. This gives the protein CASSTRQGSETQYF. The chain combines TRBV7-9 with TRBJ2-5; the match to TRBD1 covers 7 bases. CDR1 and CDR2 from the germline V gene are SEHNR and FQNEAQ (reference sequence). The trim removed 5 bases at V and 5 bases at J, leaving 8 bases unmatched. The CDR3 consists of 14 residues. The full variable domain, with the rest looked up from reference TRBV7-9 and TRBJ2-5, is DTGVSQNPRHKITKRGQNVTFRCDPISEHNRLYWYRQTLGQGPEFLTYFQNEAQLEKSRLLSDRFSAERPKGSFSTLEIQRTEQGDSAMYLCASSTRQGSETQYFGPGTRLLVL.

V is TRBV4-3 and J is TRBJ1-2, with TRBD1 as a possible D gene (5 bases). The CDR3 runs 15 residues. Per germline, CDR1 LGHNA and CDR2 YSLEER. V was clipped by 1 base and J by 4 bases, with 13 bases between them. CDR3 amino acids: CASSQGAGGSYGYTF. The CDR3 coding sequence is TGCGCCAGCAGCCAAGGAGCCGGGGGGAGCTATGGCTACACCTTC.

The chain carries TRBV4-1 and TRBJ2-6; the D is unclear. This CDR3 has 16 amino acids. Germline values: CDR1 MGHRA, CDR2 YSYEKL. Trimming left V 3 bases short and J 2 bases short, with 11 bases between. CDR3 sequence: CASSHPGRTGANVLTF. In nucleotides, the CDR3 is TGCGCCAGCAGCCACCCCGGAAGGACTGGGGCCAACGTCCTGACTTTC.

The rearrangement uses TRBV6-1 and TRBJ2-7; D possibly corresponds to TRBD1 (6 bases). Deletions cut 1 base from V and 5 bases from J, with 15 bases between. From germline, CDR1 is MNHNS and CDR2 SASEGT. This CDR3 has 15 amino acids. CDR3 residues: CASSEETGTPNEQYF. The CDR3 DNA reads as TGTGCCAGCAGTGAAGAGACCGGGACACCTAACGAGCAGTACTTC.

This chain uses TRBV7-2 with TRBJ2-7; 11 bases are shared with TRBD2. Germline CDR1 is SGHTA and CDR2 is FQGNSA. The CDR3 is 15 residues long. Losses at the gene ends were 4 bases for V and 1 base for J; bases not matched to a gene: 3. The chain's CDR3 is CASSSTSGESYEQYF. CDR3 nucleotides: TGTGCCAGCAGCTCGACTAGCGGGGAGTCCTACGAGCAGTACTTC.

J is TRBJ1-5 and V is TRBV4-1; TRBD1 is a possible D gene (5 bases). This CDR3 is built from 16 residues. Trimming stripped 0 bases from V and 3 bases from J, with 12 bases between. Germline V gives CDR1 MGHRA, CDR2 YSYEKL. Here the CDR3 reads CASSQEGGTTNQPQHF. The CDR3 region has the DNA TGCGCCAGCAGCCAAGAGGGGGGGACCACCAATCAGCCCCAGCATTTT.

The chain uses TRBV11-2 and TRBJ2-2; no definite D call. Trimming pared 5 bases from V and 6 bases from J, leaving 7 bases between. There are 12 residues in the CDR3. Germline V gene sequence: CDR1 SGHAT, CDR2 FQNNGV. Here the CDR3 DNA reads TGTGCCAGCAGCCAAATTCCCGGGGAGCTGTTTTTT. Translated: CASSQIPGELFF.

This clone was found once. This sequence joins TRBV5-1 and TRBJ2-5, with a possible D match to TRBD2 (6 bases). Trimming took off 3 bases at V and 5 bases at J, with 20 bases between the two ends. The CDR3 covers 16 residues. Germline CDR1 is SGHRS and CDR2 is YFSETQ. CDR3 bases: TGCGCCAGCAGCTGGGGGGACCTCGGAGGGCAGGAGACCCAGTACTTC. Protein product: CASSWGDLGGQETQYF.